This TCR beta chain was captured in a study of regulatory T cells in long-lasting Graves disease. Investigators prepared the TCR beta libraries by applying iRepertoire HTBI primers and Arm-PCR of CDR3 regions. Using its own MiXCR run on the multiplex PCR reads, TCRdb lists one record per CDR3 protein. Of a few hundred thousand distinct CDR3 sequences listed, 15% are singletons. This sample's time point: newly diagnosed GD, antithyroid drugs for less than 3 months. PBMCs provided the RNA from which the TCR library was made. This clonotype was detected ten times or more. Germline CDR1 and CDR2: SGHRS and YFSETQ. V gave up 0 bases and J gave up 1 base; unmatched junction bases: 9. The CDR3 is 17 residues long. The same data also went into a second study, on T cells in Graves' hyperthyroidism and ophthalmopathy.

The chain has TRBV5-1 and TRBJ2-5; TRBD2 matches at 7 bases. The source was peripheral blood mononuclear cells (PBMCs), collected at new diagnosis, from a patient treated with antithyroid drugs. This TCR was sampled from a woman in her forties with Graves disease. This CDR3 reads CASSLDGGSLTQETQYF. The CDR3 nucleotides are TGCGCCAGCAGCTTGGACGGCGGGAGTCTCACCCAAGAGACCCAGTACTTC.